The 32 T cell receptor beta chains below were found in one sample sequenced in a study of cytomegalovirus exposure and HLA in healthy donors (dated by TCRdb to 2016 to 2017). The receptor library was made with the immunoSEQ multiplex PCR assay. A mixture of 60 forward primers for TCR Vbeta segments and 13 reverse primers for TCR Jbeta segments was used in the multiplex PCR. The table was pulled from immuneACCESS by TCRdb, which kept in-frame rearrangements only. Such tables lose some clones; where checked, under half of the loss comes from unresolved V genes, and the rest has no known cause. The sample has 150,000 to 200,000 clones on record, around 83% of them singletons. Around 1.6% of the sample is held by the ten biggest clonotypes. Sample: PBMCs. Source of these receptors: a man aged 35 to 55 in good health and CMV-seropositive.

CDR3 DNA sequence: TGTGCCAGCAGCCAAATTGCGGGATCTCCCACAGATACGCAGTATTTT. This sequence encodes CASSQIAGSPTDTQYF. This chain connects TRBV14 to TRBJ2-3; a possible D gene is TRBD2 (6 bases). The CDR3 covers 16 residues. CDR1 is SGHDN, CDR2 FVKESK, per germline. V gave up 2 bases and J gave up 2 bases, with 14 bases separating them. Combining the CDR3 with reference TRBV14 and TRBJ2-3 gives the whole variable domain EAGVTQFPSHSVIEKGQTVTLRCDPISGHDNLYWYRRVMGKEIKFLLHFVKESKQDESGMPNNRFLAERTGGTYSTLKVQPAELEDSGVYFCASSQIAGSPTDTQYFGPGTRLTVL.

This chain connects TRBV11-2 to TRBJ1-2, with D unclear. V was clipped by 0 bases and J by 2 bases, with 7 bases between them. The CDR3 has 14 amino acids. Germline V gives CDR1 SGHAT, CDR2 FQNNGV. The CDR3 is CASSLEVRNYGYTF. The CDR3, as DNA: TGTGCCAGCAGCTTAGAAGTCCGGAACTATGGCTACACCTTC.

The chain couples TRBV7-6 to TRBJ2-1; TRBD2 matches 10 bases. CDR3 size: 15 residues. V lost 5 bases and J lost 7; bases outside the gene matches: 8. Per the germline V gene, CDR1 is SGHVS and CDR2 is FNYEAQ. The CDR3 is CASSHSSGSTNEQFF. The CDR3 nucleotides read TGTGCCAGCAGCCATTCTAGCGGGAGTACGAATGAGCAGTTCTTC. The whole variable domain, filled in from reference TRBV7-6 and TRBJ2-1, reads GAGVSQSPRYKVTKRGQDVALRCDPISGHVSLYWYRQALGQGPEFLTYFNYEAQQDKSGLPNDRFSAERPEGSISTLTIQRTEQRDSAMYRCASSHSSGSTNEQFFGPGTRLTVL.

Here the CDR3 DNA reads TGTGCCAGCAGTGAGCGGCGTCTCCAAGAGACCCAGTACTTC. As protein: CASSERRLQETQYF. The rearrangement links TRBV2 to TRBJ2-5; D gene uncertain. V was cut by 3 bases and J by 1 base, with 9 bases left in between. CDR1 is SNHLY and CDR2 is FYNNEI in the germline V gene. There are 14 residues in the CDR3.

The chain links TRBV4-1 to TRBJ2-7; D unclear. The V end was cut by 1 base, the J end by 0 bases, with 10 bases between. The germline CDR1 and CDR2 sequences are MGHRA and YSYEKL. The CDR3 contains 15 residues. DNA of the CDR3: TGCGCCAGCAGCCAAGGCTTGGAGAGCTCCTACGAGCAGTACTTC. Its translation: CASSQGLESSYEQYF.

This clone was seen once. V usage is TRBV5-1 and J usage is TRBJ2-7; TRBD1 matches at 7 bases. Germline V CDR1 and CDR2: SGHRS, YFSETQ. This CDR3 spans 16 amino acids. With V trimmed by 0 bases and J by 2 bases, 8 bases remained unmatched. CDR3 residues: CASSLEGAGGAYEQYF. DNA for the CDR3: TGCGCCAGCAGCTTGGAGGGGGCAGGGGGTGCCTACGAGCAGTACTTC.

The chain uses TRBV2 and TRBJ2-6, with 8 positions matching TRBD1. CDR3 length equals 19 residues. Per germline, CDR1 SNHLY and CDR2 FYNNEI. The V gene end was trimmed by 3 bases and the J gene end by 2 bases; junction bases not matched to a gene: 12. This chain's CDR3 is CASSDEAGGVKTGANVLTF. The CDR3 DNA sequence: TGTGCCAGCAGTGATGAGGCAGGGGGCGTAAAAACTGGGGCCAACGTCCTGACTTTC.

This chain uses TRBV19 with TRBJ1-5; D perhaps matches TRBD1 (6 bases). The CDR3 has 16 residues. Looked up from germline, CDR1 is LNHDA and CDR2 is SQIVND (reference sequence). V shed 6 bases and J shed 1 base, with 16 bases lying between them. The CDR3 sequence: CASSSPGHLSNQPQHF. The CDR3 DNA is TGTGCCAGTAGCTCACCGGGACACCTAAGCAATCAGCCCCAGCATTTT.

This clone was seen repeatedly, ten times or more. This chain connects TRBV7-2 to TRBJ1-1, with TRBD1 as a possible D gene (5 bases). CDR3 length: 15 amino acids. CDR1 is SGHTA, CDR2 FQGNSA, per germline. V was pared by 5 bases and J by 5 bases, with 18 bases between. CDR3 in amino acids: CASSRYWGVGTEAFF. As DNA, the CDR3 is TGTGCCAGCAGCCGCTACTGGGGGGTAGGGACTGAAGCTTTCTTT.

The chain employs TRBV11-2 and TRBJ2-7, with D tentatively TRBD2 (5 bases). The CDR3 has 14 residues. Looked up from germline, CDR1 is SGHAT and CDR2 is FQNNGV. Trimming removed 5 bases at V and 0 bases at J, with 11 bases between. CDR3 loop: CASSPGLSSYEQYF. DNA for the CDR3: TGTGCCAGCAGCCCCGGACTTAGCTCCTACGAGCAGTACTTC.

The chain employs TRBV18 and TRBJ2-7, with 7 nucleotides matching TRBD2. Trimming at V came to 3 bases and at J to 5 bases, leaving 1 base not matched to a gene. Germline loops: CDR1 KGHSH, CDR2 LQKENI. The CDR3 contains 12 residues. The CDR3 region is CASSPAGDEQYF. The CDR3 nucleotides are TGTGCCAGCTCACCCGCGGGAGACGAGCAGTACTTC.

The CDR3 protein is CASSPTSGNYEQYF. The CDR3 DNA is TGCGCCAGCAGCCCGACTAGCGGGAACTACGAGCAGTACTTC. V usage is TRBV5-1 and J usage is TRBJ2-7, with 11 bases matching TRBD2. The trim removed 4 bases at V and 3 bases at J, leaving 3 bases unmatched. Germline V gives CDR1 SGHRS, CDR2 YFSETQ. The CDR3 totals 14 residues.

This clone showed up just once. The chain combines TRBV7-9 with TRBJ2-5; D remains unclear. Per germline, CDR1 SEHNR and CDR2 FQNEAQ (reference sequence). This CDR3 is 12 amino acids long. The V end was cut by 3 bases, the J end by 1 base, with 3 bases between. The CDR3: CASSFLQETQYF. CDR3 in DNA: TGTGCCAGCAGCTTTCTCCAAGAGACCCAGTACTTC.

This clone has a handful of counts. This chain uses TRBV5-4 with TRBJ1-1, with D possibly TRBD1 on 5 matching bases. Germline CDR1 SGHNT, CDR2 YYREEE (reference sequence). There are 15 residues in the CDR3. V was cut by 7 bases and J by 6 bases, with 22 bases left in between. For the CDR3, the DNA is TGTGCCAGCGGGTCGACAGAAGGCTGGGCGCCTGAAGCTTTCTTT. Translation gives CASGSTEGWAPEAFF. Drawing the rest from reference TRBV5-4 and TRBJ1-1, the complete variable domain is ETGVTQSPTHLIKTRGQQVTLRCSSQSGHNTVSWYQQALGQGPQFIFQYYREEENGRGNFPPRFSGLQFPNYSSELNVNALELDDSALYLCASGSTEGWAPEAFFGQGTRLTVV.

This clone occurred once. CDR3 DNA: TGTGCCAGCAGCTTGGACAGGCGGGTGTTCGCCGGGGAGCTGTTTTTT. This translates into CASSLDRRVFAGELFF. This rearrangement joins TRBV11-3 to TRBJ2-2; the match to TRBD1 covers 7 bases. Losses at the gene ends were 3 bases for V and 6 bases for J; bases not matched to a gene: 10. This CDR3 is built from 16 residues. Germline values: CDR1 SGHNT, CDR2 YENEEA.

The chain is built from TRBV5-1 and TRBJ2-7; tentatively, D is TRBD1 (6 bases). Germline values: CDR1 SGHRS, CDR2 YFSETQ. The V gene lost 4 bases and the J gene lost 1 base, with 12 bases spanning the gap. The CDR3 covers 14 residues. CDR3 in DNA: TGCGCCAGCAGCGTAGACAGGACGTCCTACGAGCAGTACTTC. This translates into CASSVDRTSYEQYF.

This rearrangement joins TRBV29-1 to TRBJ1-3; no reliable D call. From germline, CDR1 is SQVTM and CDR2 ANQGSEA. This CDR3 contains 11 residues. V gave up 3 bases and J gave up 4 bases, with 4 bases separating them. The CDR3 region has the DNA TGCAGCGTTGAGCGGGGAAACACCATATATTTT. The encoded protein is CSVERGNTIYF.

V usage is TRBV10-3 and J usage is TRBJ2-7; tentatively, D is TRBD2 (5 bases). CDR3 length equals 14 residues. V lost 8 bases and J lost 5, with 19 bases in between. From germline, CDR1 is ENHRY and CDR2 SYGVKD. The CDR3 DNA follows: TGTGCCATCGGCCGCGGCGGGCCTGCCGACGAGCAGTACTTC. Translation: CAIGRGGPADEQYF.

The chain couples TRBV13 to TRBJ2-6; 11 nucleotides match TRBD2. The CDR3 has 17 residues. The V segment lost 2 bases and the J segment 0 bases; nucleotides outside the gene matches: 0. The V gene's germline CDR1 is PRHDT and CDR2 FYEKMQ (reference sequence). The CDR3 DNA follows: TGTGCCAGCAGCTTACTAGCGGGGGGCTCTGGGGCCAACGTCCTGACTTTC. This encodes CASSLLAGGSGANVLTF.

Note on this clone: The conserved phenylalanine or tryptophan is not found at the CDR3 terminus, so this likely reflects a read error. The DNA is omitted, as the CDR3 cannot be located on it reliably, and the CDR3 follows TCRdb's listing. V is TRBV5-8 and J is TRBJ2-7; the table names TRBD1, a call not compared with the DNA. The CDR3 sequence runs 12 residues, both termini included. Per germline, CDR1 SGHTS and CDR2 YDEGEE. CDR3 protein: CASSLTPSRAYL.

Notes on this clone: Different DNA sequences within this sample yield the same CDR3. This chain joins TRBV4-3 and TRBJ2-1; 14 nucleotides align to TRBD2. J was trimmed by 10 bases and V by 4 bases; bases with no gene match: 6. The CDR3 length is 15 residues. Germline V lookup: CDR1 LGHNA, CDR2 YSLEER. The CDR3 DNA reads as TGCGCCAGCAGCCTGGGACTAGCGGGAGTAGGCGAGCAGTTCTTC. It translates to CASSLGLAGVGEQFF.

This chain uses TRBV28 with TRBJ1-1, with TRBD1 matching over 7 bases. The CDR3 loop spans 15 amino acids. Germline V gene data show CDR1 as MDHEN and CDR2 as SYDVKM. The trim removed 6 bases at V and 2 bases at J, leaving 9 bases unmatched. The CDR3, as DNA: TGTGCCAGCAGATACAGGGGTTTTTTCAACACTGAAGCTTTCTTT. Its protein product is CASRYRGFFNTEAFF.

The gene calls are TRBV7-2 and TRBJ2-7; no reliable D call. Germline V gives CDR1 SGHTA, CDR2 FQGNSA. V lost 4 bases and J lost 1, with 14 bases in between. The CDR3 sequence is 15 residues long. In DNA form, the CDR3 reads TGTGCCAGCAGCTCCTACTGGTCTAGTTCCTACGAGCAGTACTTC. Translating gives CASSSYWSSSYEQYF.

This sequence joins TRBV2 and TRBJ2-5; 7 nucleotides agree with TRBD2. CDR3 length: 12 residues. V gave up 3 bases and J gave up 5 bases; unmatched junction bases: 0. From germline, CDR1 is SNHLY and CDR2 FYNNEI. CDR3 sequence reads: CASSEGGETQYF. The CDR3 coding sequence is TGTGCCAGCAGTGAGGGGGGGGAGACCCAGTACTTC.

The V and J genes are TRBV7-9 and TRBJ2-5; D is possibly TRBD2 (5 bases). The CDR3 totals 11 residues. V lost 4 bases to trimming and J lost 11 bases, with 11 bases between them. Germline V gene sequence: CDR1 SEHNR, CDR2 FQNEAQ (reference sequence). The CDR3 DNA is TGTGCCAGCAGCTCCGGGATCAAGCAGTACTTC. Translating it yields CASSSGIKQYF.

V is TRBV7-2 and J is TRBJ2-7; 9 bases match TRBD2. Trimming removed 3 bases from V and 2 bases from J; junction bases left unmatched: 2. Germline V lookup: CDR1 SGHTA, CDR2 FQGNSA. The CDR3 sequence is 14 residues long. CDR3 loop: CASSLSGGPYEQYF. The CDR3 region has the DNA TGTGCCAGCAGCTTGAGCGGGGGGCCCTACGAGCAGTACTTC.

The J gene is TRBJ2-2, the V gene TRBV11-1, with 12 positions matching TRBD1. CDR3 length equals 14 residues. CDR1 is SGHAT, CDR2 FQDESV, per germline (reference sequence). J gave up 9 bases and V 10 bases, and 9 bases lay outside the gene matches. CDR3 nucleotides: TGTGCCACTTCCGGGACAGGGGGCCGTCGGGAGCTGTTTTTT. As protein: CATSGTGGRRELFF. Full variable domain (rest looked up from reference TRBV11-1 and TRBJ2-2): EAEVAQSPRYKITEKSQAVAFWCDPISGHATLYWYRQILGQGPELLVQFQDESVVDDSQLPKDRFSAERLKGVDSTLKIQPAELGDSAMYLCATSGTGGRRELFFGEGSRLTVL.

This clone was counted once. The chain has TRBV15 and TRBJ2-3; D possibly corresponds to TRBD2 (5 bases). Germline lookup yields CDR1 LNHNV and CDR2 YYDKDF (reference sequence). CDR3 length: 14 amino acids. The V and J ends lost 8 bases and 2 bases respectively, with 14 bases between them. Here the CDR3 reads CATGAAGYTDTQYF. The CDR3 DNA reads as TGTGCCACCGGTGCTGCGGGTTACACAGATACGCAGTATTTT.

This chain joins TRBV5-1 and TRBJ2-1, with TRBD2 matching 11 bases. Trimming took 0 bases from V and 12 from J; bases not matched to a gene: 8. In germline, CDR1 is SGHRS, CDR2 YFSETQ. The length of the CDR3 is 15 residues. CDR3 loop: CASSLAPTSGSGQFF. The CDR3 DNA sequence: TGCGCCAGCAGCTTGGCCCCTACTAGCGGGAGCGGGCAGTTCTTC.

The genes are TRBV6-4 and TRBJ1-3, with a tentative D call TRBD1 (6 bases). Germline V gene sequence: CDR1 MRHNA, CDR2 SNTAGT. The CDR3 extends over 15 amino acids. V gave up 4 bases and J gave up 0 bases, with 10 bases separating them. CDR3: CASSVTGHSGNTIYF. The DNA for the CDR3 is TGTGCCAGCAGTGTGACAGGACACTCTGGAAACACCATATATTTT.

This chain uses TRBV5-6 with TRBJ2-7, with 9 bases lining up with TRBD1. The CDR3 covers 15 residues. The J segment lost 5 bases and the V segment lost 1 base, leaving 7 bases of the junction unmatched. The germline gives CDR1 SGHDT, CDR2 YYEEEE. The CDR3 sequence: CASSLRWTGAHEQYF. The DNA of the CDR3 is TGTGCCAGCAGCTTGAGGTGGACAGGGGCGCACGAGCAGTACTTC.

This sequence joins TRBV5-6 and TRBJ1-4, with D possibly being TRBD1 (6 bases). Germline lookup yields CDR1 SGHDT and CDR2 YYEEEE. CDR3 length: 14 residues. The V gene lost 3 bases and the J gene lost 7 bases, with 13 bases spanning the gap. CDR3 coding DNA: TGTGCCAGCAGCTCCAGGGGACGGGGTGAAAAACTGTTTTTT. Amino acids: CASSSRGRGEKLFF.